This T cell receptor beta chain was observed in a study of cytomegalovirus exposure and HLA in healthy donors. Study outcomes and limitations: In a later analysis, specific HLA alleles were associated with about 18,000 TCR beta sequences at a 0.05 false discovery rate. Later analysis demonstrated an association between a missense DCLRE1C variant and TCR beta V- and J-gene trimming. It was confirmed in vitro that three of the CMV-associated chains were specific for CMV antigens.

The PCR contained 60 Vbeta and 13 Jbeta primers. The method was immunoSEQ multiplex PCR; TCRdb's version includes in-frame clones alone and lacks a portion of them. Among over 150,000 clones listed, around 80% were seen once. The table lists this clone with a count of one. Its specificity is not known. Donors showed nominal health when sampled, although they likely had unrecorded immune exposures. Germline V lookup: CDR1 MGHDK, CDR2 SYGVNS. CDR3 length: 16 residues. Losses at the gene ends were 6 bases for V and 5 bases for J; bases not matched to a gene: 9. The sample was PBMCs. This sequence joins TRBV25-1 and TRBJ2-2; TRBD1 agrees at 10 bases. The clonotype was recovered from a male donor in good health and CMV-seropositive. The CDR3 protein is CASSPFGTGVTGELFF. CDR3 in DNA: TGTGCCAGCAGCCCGTTCGGGACAGGGGTTACCGGGGAGCTGTTTTTT.